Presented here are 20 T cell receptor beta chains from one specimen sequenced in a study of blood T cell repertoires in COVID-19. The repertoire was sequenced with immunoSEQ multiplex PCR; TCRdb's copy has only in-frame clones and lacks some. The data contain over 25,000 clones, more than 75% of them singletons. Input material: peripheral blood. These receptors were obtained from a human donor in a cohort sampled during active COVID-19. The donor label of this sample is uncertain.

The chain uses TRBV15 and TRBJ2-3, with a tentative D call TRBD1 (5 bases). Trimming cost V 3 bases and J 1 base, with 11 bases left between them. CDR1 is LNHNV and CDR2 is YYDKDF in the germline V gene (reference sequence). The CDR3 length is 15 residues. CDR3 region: CATSRDQGGTDTQYF. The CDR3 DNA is TGTGCCACCAGCAGGGATCAAGGGGGCACAGATACGCAGTATTTT.

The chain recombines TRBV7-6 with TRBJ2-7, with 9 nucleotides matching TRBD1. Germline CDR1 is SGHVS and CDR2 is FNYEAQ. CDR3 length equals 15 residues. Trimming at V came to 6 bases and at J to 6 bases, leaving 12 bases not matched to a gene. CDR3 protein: CASRDLRDREGEQYF. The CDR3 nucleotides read TGTGCCAGCAGAGACCTCCGGGACAGGGAGGGCGAGCAGTACTTC.

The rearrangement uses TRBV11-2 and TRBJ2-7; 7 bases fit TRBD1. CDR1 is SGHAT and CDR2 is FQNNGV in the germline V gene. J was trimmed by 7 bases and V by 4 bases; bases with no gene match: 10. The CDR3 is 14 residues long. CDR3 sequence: CASSSVEQGREQYF. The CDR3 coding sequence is TGTGCCAGCAGCTCTGTGGAACAGGGGCGAGAGCAGTACTTC.

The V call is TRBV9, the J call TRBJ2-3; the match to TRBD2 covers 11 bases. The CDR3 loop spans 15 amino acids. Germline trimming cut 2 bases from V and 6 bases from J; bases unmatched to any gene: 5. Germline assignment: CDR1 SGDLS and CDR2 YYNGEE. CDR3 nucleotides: TGTGCCAGCAGCGTCTCTAGCGGGGGGATGGATACGCAGTATTTT. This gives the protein CASSVSSGGMDTQYF. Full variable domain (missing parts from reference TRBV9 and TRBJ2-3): DSGVTQTPKHLITATGQRVTLRCSPRSGDLSVYWYQQSLDQGLQFLIQYYNGEERAKGNILERFSAQQFPDLHSELNLSSLELGDSALYFCASSVSSGGMDTQYFGPGTRLTVL.

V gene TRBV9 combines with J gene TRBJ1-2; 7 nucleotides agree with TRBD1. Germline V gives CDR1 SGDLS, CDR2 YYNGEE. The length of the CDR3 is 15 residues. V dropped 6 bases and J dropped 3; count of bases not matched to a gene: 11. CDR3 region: CASTASEGQYYGYTF. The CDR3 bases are TGTGCCAGCACAGCGAGTGAGGGACAGTACTATGGCTACACCTTC.

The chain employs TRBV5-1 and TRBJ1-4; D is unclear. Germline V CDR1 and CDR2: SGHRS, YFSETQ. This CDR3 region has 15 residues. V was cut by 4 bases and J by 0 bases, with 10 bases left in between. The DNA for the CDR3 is TGCGCCAGCAGCCCAGGTCCGTCAACTAATGAAAAACTGTTTTTT. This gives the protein CASSPGPSTNEKLFF.

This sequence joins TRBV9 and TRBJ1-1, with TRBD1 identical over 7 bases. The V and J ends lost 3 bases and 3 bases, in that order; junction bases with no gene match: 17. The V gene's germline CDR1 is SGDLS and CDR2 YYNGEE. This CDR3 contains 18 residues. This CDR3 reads CASSATGQPYSTDTEAFF. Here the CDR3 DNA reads TGTGCCAGCAGCGCAACGGGACAGCCTTATAGTACTGACACTGAAGCTTTCTTT.

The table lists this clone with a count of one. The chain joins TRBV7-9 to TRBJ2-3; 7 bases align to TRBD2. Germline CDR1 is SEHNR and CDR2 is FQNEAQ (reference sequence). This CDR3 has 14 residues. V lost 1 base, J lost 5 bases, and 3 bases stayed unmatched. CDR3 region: CASSLDLAVDTQYF. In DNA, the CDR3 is TGTGCCAGCAGCTTAGACCTAGCGGTAGATACGCAGTATTTT. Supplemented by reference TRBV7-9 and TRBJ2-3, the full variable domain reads DTGVSQNPRHKITKRGQNVTFRCDPISEHNRLYWYRQTLGQGPEFLTYFQNEAQLEKSRLLSDRFSAERPKGSFSTLEIQRTEQGDSAMYLCASSLDLAVDTQYFGPGTRLTVL.

Written as DNA, the CDR3 is TGTGCCAGCAGCCCCTACCAACAGGCTTATGGCTACACCTTC. Translated, it gives CASSPYQQAYGYTF. V usage is TRBV3-1 (or the pseudogene TRBV3-2) and J usage is TRBJ1-2; a possible D gene is TRBD1 (5 bases). This CDR3 is built from 14 residues. CDR1 and CDR2 from the germline V gene are LGHDT and YNNKEL (reference sequence). V lost 4 bases and J 5 bases, leaving 14 bases between the germline ends.

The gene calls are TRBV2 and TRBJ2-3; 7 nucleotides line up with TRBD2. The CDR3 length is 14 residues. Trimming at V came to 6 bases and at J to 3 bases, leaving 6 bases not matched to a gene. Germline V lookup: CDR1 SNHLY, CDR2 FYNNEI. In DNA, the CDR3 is TGTGCCAGCAGCCGACTAGCTATTACAGATACGCAGTATTTT. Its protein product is CASSRLAITDTQYF.

The CDR3 spells CASARAFNQPQHF. CDR3 DNA: TGTGCCAGCGCGCGAGCCTTCAATCAGCCCCAGCATTTT. V and J are TRBV12-3 or TRBV12-4 and TRBJ1-5; D call uncertain. The CDR3 sequence is 13 residues long. V lost 8 bases to trimming and J lost 3 bases, with 11 bases between them.

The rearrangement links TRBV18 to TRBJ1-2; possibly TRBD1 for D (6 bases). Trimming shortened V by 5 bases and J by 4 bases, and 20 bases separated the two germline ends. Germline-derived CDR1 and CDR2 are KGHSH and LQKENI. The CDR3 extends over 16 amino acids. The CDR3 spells CASSTRDTESFYGYTF. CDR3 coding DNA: TGTGCCAGCTCAACCCGGGACACGGAATCCTTCTATGGCTACACCTTC.

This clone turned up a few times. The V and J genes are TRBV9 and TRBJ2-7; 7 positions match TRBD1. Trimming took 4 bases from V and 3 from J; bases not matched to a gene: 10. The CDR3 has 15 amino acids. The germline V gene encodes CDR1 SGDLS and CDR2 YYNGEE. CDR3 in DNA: TGTGCCAGCAGCATGGGGACAGCGACTGGCTACGAGCAGTACTTC. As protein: CASSMGTATGYEQYF.

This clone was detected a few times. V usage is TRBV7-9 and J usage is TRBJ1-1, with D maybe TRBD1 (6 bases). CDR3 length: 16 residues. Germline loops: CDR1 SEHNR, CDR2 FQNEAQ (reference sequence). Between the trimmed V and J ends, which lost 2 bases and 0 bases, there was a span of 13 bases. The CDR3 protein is CASSLLPQGLNTEAFF. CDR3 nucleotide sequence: TGTGCCAGCAGCTTATTACCTCAGGGGCTGAACACTGAAGCTTTCTTT.

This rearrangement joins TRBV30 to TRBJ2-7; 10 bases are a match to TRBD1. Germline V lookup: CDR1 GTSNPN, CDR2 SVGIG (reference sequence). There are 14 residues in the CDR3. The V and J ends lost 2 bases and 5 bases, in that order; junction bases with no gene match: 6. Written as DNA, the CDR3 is TGTGCCTGGAGTCTAGACAGGGGGCTGAACGAGCAGTACTTC. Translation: CAWSLDRGLNEQYF.

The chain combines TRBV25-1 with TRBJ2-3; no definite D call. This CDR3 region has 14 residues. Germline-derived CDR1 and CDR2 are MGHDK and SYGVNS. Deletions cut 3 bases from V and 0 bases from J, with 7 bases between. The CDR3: CASSDPLSTDTQYF. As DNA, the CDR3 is TGTGCCAGCAGTGATCCCCTGAGCACAGATACGCAGTATTTT.

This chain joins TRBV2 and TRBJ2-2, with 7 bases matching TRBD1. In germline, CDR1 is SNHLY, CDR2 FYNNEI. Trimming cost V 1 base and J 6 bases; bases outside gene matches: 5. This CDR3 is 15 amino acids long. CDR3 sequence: CASSEGQGRAGELFF. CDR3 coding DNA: TGTGCCAGCAGTGAAGGACAGGGAAGGGCCGGGGAGCTGTTTTTT.

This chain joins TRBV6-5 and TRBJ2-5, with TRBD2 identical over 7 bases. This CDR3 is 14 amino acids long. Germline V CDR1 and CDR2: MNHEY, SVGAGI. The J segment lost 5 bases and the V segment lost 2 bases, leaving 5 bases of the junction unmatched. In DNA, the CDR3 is TGTGCCAGCAGTTACAGGCGGGGGACGGAGACCCAGTACTTC. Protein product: CASSYRRGTETQYF.

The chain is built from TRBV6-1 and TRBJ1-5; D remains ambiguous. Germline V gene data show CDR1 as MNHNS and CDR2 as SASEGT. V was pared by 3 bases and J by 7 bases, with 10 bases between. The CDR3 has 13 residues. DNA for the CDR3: TGTGCCAGCAGTGAGGTGAAACACCAGCCCCAGCATTTT. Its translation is CASSEVKHQPQHF.

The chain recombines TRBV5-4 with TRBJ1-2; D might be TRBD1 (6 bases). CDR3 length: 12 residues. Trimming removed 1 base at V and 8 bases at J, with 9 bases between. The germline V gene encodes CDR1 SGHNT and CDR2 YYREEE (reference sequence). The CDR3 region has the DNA TGTGCCAGCAGCTTGACAGGGCGCGGCTACACCTTC. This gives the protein CASSLTGRGYTF.